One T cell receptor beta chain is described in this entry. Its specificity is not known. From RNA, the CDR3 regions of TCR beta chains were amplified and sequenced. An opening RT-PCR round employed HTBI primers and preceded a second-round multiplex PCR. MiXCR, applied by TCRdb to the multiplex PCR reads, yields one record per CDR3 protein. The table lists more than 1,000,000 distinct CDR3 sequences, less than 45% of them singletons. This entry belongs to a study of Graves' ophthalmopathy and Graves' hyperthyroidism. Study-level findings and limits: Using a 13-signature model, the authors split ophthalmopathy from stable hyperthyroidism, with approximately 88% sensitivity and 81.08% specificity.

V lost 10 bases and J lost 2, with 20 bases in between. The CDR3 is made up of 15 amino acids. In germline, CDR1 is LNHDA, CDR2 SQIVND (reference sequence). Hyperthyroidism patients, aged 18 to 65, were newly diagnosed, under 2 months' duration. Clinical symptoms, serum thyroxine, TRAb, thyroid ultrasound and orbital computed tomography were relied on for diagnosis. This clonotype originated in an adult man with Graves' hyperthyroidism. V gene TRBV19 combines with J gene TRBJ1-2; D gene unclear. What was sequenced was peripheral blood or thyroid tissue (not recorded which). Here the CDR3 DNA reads TGTGCCACAAAGTTAACCGGGCCCCTAAACTATGGCTACACCTTC. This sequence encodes CATKLTGPLNYGYTF.